This T cell receptor (beta chain) was sequenced during a study of cytomegalovirus exposure and HLA in healthy donors. Turning to the study itself: The same platform was used for the 100 to 150 validation repertoires and the 500 to 700 first-cohort repertoires, a later analysis reported. General study findings and limits: Three CMV-associated chains proved CMV antigen-specific in vitro.

Profiling relied on immunoSEQ multiplex PCR, and the TCRdb table lists in-frame clones only, not all of them. The top ten clones hold around 8.4% of a sample with approximately 54,000 clones, about 92% of them seen once. As for this clone: The antigen is unknown.

The TCR was taken from a woman aged 18-30 years in good health and CMV-seropositive. The sequenced sample was PBMCs.

CDR3 sequence: CASSSTGTTDTQYF. DNA for the CDR3: TGTGCCAGCAGTAGCACCGGGACAACAGATACGCAGTATTTT. V is TRBV6-6 and J is TRBJ2-3; the D gene is possibly TRBD1 (6 bases). Germline CDR1 is MNHNY and CDR2 is SVGAGI (reference sequence). V lost 5 bases and J 3 bases, leaving 12 bases between the germline ends. The CDR3 spans 14 residues.